This T cell receptor beta chain was sequenced in a study of naive and memory T cell subsets. Study-wide results and limits: Over 95% of naive TCR sequences appeared only once after error correction, unlike memory subsets. Especially in CD8 cells, naive repertoires contained a few larger clonotypes, possibly CD45RA-re-expressing memory cells.

Both TRBC1 and TRBC2 were covered by a beta constant-region primer of two equimolar oligonucleotides. Four rounds of PCR amplified the ligated cDNA using nested alpha and beta constant-region primers plus SP2. MiXCR, run by TCRdb on the UMI-ligation and nested PCR reads, gives a single entry per CDR3 protein. Altogether more than 95,000 distinct CDR3 sequences are present, roughly 15% being singletons, with the ten largest covering about 3%. The germline V gene has CDR1 LNHDA and CDR2 SQIVND (reference sequence). The CDR3 length is 14 residues. The trim removed 3 bases at V and 4 bases at J, leaving 2 bases unmatched. The table lists this clonotype with a few counts. Its antigen is undetermined. Sequential positive selection took CD4 T cells first, then CD8 T cells. Cells stained for CD3, CD4, CD8, CD45RA, CD27 and viability were sorted into four CD45RA/CD27 subsets.

The origin of this receptor is a human donor in good health. Sequencing was done on a sample of naive CD8+ T cells from blood. This rearrangement joins TRBV19 to TRBJ2-1; 8 bases match TRBD2. In DNA, the CDR3 is TGTGCCAGTAGTATCGGGGGGGGTTACAATGAGCAGTTCTTC. Amino acid sequence: CASSIGGGYNEQFF.